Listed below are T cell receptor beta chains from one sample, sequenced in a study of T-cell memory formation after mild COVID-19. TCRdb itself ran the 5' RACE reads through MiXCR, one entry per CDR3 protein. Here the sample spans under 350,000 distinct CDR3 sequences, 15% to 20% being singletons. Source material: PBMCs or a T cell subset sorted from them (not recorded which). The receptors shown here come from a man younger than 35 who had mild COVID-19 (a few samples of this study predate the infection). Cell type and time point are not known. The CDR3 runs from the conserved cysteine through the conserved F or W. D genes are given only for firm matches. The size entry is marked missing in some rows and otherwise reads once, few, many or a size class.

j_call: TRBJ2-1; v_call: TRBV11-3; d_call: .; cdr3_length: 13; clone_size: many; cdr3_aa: CASSLEQGKKQFF; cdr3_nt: TGTGCCAGCAGCTTAGAACAAGGGAAAAAGCAGTTCTTC
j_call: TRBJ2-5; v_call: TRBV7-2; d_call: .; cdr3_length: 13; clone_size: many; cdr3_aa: CASSFQYQETQYF; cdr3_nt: TGTGCCAGCAGCTTTCAGTACCAAGAGACCCAGTACTTC
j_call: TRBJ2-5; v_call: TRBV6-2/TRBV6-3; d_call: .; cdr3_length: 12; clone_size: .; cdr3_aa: CASSYSGQTQYF; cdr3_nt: TGTGCCAGCAGTTACTCGGGGCAGACCCAGTACTTC
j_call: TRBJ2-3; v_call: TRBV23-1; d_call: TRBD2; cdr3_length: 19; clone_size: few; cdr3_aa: CASSQSPGTSGGRTDTQYF; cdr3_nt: TGCGCCAGCAGTCAATCCCCCGGGACTAGCGGGGGGCGCACAGATACGCAGTATTTT
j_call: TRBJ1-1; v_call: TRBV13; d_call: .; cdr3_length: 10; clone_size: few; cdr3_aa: CASSKIEAFF; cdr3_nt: TGTGCCAGCAGCAAAATTGAAGCTTTCTTT
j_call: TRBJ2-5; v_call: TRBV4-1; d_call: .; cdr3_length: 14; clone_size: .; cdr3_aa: CASSQYPRAEAQYF; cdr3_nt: TGCGCCAGCAGCCAGTACCCGAGAGCTGAGGCCCAGTACTTC
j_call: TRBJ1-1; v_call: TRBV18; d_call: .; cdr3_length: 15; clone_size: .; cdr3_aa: CASSQSGRQNTEAFF; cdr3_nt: TGTGCCAGCTCACAAAGTGGAAGGCAGAACACTGAAGCTTTCTTT
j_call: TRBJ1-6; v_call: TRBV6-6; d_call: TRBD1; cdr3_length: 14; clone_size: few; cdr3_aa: CASSRADRASPLHF; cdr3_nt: TGTGCCAGCAGCAGGGCAGACAGGGCCTCACCCCTCCACTTT
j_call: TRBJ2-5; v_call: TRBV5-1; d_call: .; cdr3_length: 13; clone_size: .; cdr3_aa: CASSVRGTETQYF; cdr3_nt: TGCGCCAGCAGCGTCAGGGGAACCGAGACCCAGTACTTC
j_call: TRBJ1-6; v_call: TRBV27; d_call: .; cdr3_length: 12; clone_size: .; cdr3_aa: CASSYPGYPLHF; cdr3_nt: TGTGCCAGCTCCTACCCAGGGTATCCCCTCCACTTT
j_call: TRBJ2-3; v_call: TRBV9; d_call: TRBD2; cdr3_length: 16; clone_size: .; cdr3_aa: CASSPLAGADTDTQYF; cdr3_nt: TGTGCCAGCAGCCCACTAGCGGGGGCCGACACAGATACGCAGTATTTT
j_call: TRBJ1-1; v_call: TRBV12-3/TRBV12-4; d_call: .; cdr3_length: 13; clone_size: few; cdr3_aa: CASSQDARREAFF; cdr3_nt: TGTGCCAGCAGCCAAGACGCGAGGCGTGAAGCTTTCTTT
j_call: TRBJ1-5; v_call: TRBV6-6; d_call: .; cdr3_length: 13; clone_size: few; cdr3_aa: CASSLGRTDPQHF; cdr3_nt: TGTGCCAGCAGTTTGGGCCGAACGGACCCCCAGCATTTT
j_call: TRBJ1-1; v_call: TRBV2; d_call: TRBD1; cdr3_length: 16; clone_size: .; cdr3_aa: CASSVDRDEPNTEAFF; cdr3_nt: TGTGCCAGCAGTGTGGACAGGGACGAACCGAACACTGAAGCTTTCTTT
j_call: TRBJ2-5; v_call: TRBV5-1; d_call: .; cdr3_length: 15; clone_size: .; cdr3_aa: CASSLGSMVKETQYF; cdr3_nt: TGCGCCAGCAGCTTGGGGTCGATGGTCAAAGAGACCCAGTACTTC
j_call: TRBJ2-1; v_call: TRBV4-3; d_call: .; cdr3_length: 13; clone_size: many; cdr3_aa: CASSQEGYNEQFF; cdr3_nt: TGCGCCAGCAGCCAAGAGGGCTACAATGAGCAGTTCTTC
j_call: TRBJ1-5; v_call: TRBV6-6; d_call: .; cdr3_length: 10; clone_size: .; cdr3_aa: CASSPEPQHF; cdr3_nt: TGTGCCAGCAGCCCCGAACCCCAGCATTTT
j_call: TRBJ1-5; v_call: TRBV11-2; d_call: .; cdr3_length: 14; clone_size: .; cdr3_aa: CASSQTGFGQPQHF; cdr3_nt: TGTGCCAGCAGCCAGACAGGCTTTGGGCAGCCCCAGCATTTT
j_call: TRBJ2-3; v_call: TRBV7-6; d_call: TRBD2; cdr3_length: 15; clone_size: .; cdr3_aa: CASSQRLAVPDTQYF; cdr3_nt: TGTGCCAGCAGCCAGCGACTAGCGGTTCCAGATACGCAGTATTTT
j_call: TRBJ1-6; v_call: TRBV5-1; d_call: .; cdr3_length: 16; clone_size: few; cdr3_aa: CASSIEPGGANSPLHF; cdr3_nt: TGCGCCAGCAGCATAGAGCCGGGGGGAGCTAATTCACCCCTCCACTTT
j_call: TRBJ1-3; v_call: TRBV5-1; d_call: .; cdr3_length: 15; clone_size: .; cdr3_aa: CASSLGGYTGNTIYF; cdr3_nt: TGCGCCAGCAGCTTGGGGGGATATACTGGAAACACCATATATTTT
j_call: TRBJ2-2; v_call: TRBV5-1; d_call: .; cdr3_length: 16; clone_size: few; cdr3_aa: CASSPPRQTGNGELFF; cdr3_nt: TGCGCCAGCAGCCCCCCCCGACAGACGGGCAACGGGGAGCTGTTTTTT
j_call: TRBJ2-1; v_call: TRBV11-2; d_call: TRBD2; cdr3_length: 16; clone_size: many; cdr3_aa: CASSGRLAGEIDEQFF; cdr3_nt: TGTGCCAGCAGTGGGAGACTAGCGGGGGAGATCGATGAGCAGTTCTTC
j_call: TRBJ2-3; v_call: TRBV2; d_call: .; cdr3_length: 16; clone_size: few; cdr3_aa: CASSSQPGASTDTQYF; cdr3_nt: TGTGCCAGCAGCTCTCAGCCGGGGGCTAGCACAGATACGCAGTATTTT
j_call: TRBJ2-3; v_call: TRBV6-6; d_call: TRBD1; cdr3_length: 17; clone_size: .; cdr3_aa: CASGTPVRDRGTDTQYF; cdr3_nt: TGTGCCAGCGGAACTCCTGTCCGGGACAGGGGTACAGATACGCAGTATTTT
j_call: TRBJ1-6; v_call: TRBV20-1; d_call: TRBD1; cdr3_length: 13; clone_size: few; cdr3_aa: CSAVQGDASPLHF; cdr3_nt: TGCAGTGCGGTACAGGGGGATGCATCACCCCTCCACTTT
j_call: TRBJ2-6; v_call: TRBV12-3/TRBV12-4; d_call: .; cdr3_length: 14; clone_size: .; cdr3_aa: CASRGSSGANVLTF; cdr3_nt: TGTGCCAGCAGGGGGAGCTCTGGGGCCAACGTCCTGACTTTC
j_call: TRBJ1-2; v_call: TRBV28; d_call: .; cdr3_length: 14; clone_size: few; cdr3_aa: CASSLGKANYGYTF; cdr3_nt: TGTGCCAGCAGTTTAGGGAAAGCTAACTATGGCTACACCTTC
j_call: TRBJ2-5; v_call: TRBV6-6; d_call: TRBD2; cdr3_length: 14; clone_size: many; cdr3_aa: CASSYDGGEETQYF; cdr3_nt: TGTGCCAGCAGTTACGATGGGGGGGAAGAGACCCAGTACTTC
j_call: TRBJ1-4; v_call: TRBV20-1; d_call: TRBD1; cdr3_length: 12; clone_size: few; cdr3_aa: CSAGRTGTKLFF; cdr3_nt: TGCAGTGCTGGACGGACAGGGACAAAACTGTTTTTT
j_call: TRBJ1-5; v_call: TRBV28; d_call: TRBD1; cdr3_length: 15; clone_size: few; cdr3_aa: CAITPRQGLWQPQHF; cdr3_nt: TGTGCCATAACTCCGCGACAGGGACTGTGGCAGCCCCAGCATTTT
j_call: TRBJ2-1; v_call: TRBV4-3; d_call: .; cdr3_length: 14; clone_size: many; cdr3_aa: CASSDGYQSLQQFF; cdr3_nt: TGCGCCAGCAGCGACGGCTACCAAAGTCTACAGCAGTTCTTC
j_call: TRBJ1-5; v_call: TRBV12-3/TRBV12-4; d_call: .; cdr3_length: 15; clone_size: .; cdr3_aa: CASSVQTGSNQPQHF; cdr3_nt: TGTGCCAGCAGTGTTCAGACGGGGAGCAATCAGCCCCAGCATTTT
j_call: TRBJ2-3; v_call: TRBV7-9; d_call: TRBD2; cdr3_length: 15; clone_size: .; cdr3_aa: CASSLAERGVDTQYF; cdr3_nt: TGTGCCAGCAGCTTAGCGGAGCGGGGGGTCGATACGCAGTATTTT
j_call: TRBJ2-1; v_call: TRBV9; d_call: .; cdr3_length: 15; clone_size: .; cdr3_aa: CASSASGPSYNEQFF; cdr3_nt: TGTGCCAGCAGCGCAAGCGGGCCCTCCTACAATGAGCAGTTCTTC
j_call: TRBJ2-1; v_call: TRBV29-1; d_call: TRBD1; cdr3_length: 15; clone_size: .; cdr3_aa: CSVETGTGLYNEQFF; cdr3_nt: TGCAGCGTGGAAACCGGGACAGGGCTGTACAATGAGCAGTTCTTC
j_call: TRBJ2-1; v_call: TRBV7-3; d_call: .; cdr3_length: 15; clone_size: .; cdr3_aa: CASSYQWTVGNEQFF; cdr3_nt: TGTGCCAGCAGTTACCAGTGGACGGTGGGCAATGAGCAGTTCTTC
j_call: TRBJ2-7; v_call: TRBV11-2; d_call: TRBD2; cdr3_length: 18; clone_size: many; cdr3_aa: CASTPWTSGGAGSSEQYF; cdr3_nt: TGTGCCAGCACCCCATGGACTAGCGGGGGGGCTGGATCCAGCGAGCAGTACTTC
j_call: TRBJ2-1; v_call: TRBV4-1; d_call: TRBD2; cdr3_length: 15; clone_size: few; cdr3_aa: CASAYYDGGVNEQFF; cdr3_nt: TGCGCCAGCGCTTATTACGATGGGGGGGTCAATGAGCAGTTCTTC
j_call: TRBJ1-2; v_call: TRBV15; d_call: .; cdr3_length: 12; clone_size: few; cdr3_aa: CATSRDEGTRTF; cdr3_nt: TGTGCCACCAGCAGAGATGAGGGGACGAGGACCTTC
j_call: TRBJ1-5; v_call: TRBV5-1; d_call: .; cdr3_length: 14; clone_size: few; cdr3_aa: CASSFDGDGQPQHF; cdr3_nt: TGCGCCAGCAGCTTTGACGGAGATGGTCAGCCCCAGCATTTT
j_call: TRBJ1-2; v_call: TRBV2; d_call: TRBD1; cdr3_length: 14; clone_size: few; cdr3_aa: CASLKRGQSDGYTF; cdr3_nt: TGTGCCAGCCTAAAAAGGGGACAGTCGGATGGCTACACCTTC
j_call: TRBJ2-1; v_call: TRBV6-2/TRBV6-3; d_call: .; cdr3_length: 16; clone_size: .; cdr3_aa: CASSSRVAETYNEQFF; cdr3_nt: TGTGCCAGCAGTTCGCGTGTAGCGGAAACCTACAATGAGCAGTTCTTC
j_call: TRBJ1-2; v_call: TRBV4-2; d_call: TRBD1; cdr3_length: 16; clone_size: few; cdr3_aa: CASSQGRGTANYGYTF; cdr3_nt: TGTGCCAGCAGCCAAGGTCGGGGGACAGCTAACTATGGCTACACCTTC
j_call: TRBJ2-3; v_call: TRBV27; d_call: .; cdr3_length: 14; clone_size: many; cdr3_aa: CASWTRGGADTQYF; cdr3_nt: TGTGCCAGCTGGACCCGGGGAGGTGCAGATACGCAGTATTTT
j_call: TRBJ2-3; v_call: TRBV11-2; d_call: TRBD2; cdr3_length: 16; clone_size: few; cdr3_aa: CASSLLAGVPTDTQYF; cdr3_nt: TGTGCCAGCAGCTTATTAGCGGGGGTCCCCACAGATACGCAGTATTTT
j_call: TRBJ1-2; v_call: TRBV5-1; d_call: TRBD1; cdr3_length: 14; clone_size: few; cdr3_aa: CASSMTGSNYGYTF; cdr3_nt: TGCGCCAGCAGCATGACAGGGAGTAACTATGGCTACACCTTC
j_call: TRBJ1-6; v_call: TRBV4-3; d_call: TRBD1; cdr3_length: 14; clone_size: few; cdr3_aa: CASSQGTENSPLHF; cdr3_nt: TGCGCCAGCAGCCAGGGGACAGAGAATTCACCCCTCCACTTT
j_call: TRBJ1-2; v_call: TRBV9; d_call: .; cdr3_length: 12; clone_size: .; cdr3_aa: CASSVMGSGYTF; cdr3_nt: TGTGCCAGCAGCGTAATGGGATCCGGCTACACCTTC
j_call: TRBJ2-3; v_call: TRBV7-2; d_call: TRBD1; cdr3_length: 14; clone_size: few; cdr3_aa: CASSMDRGWDTQYF; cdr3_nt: TGTGCCAGCAGCATGGACAGGGGATGGGATACGCAGTATTTT
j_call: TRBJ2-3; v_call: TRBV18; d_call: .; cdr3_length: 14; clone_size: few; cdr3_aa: CASSPNPGTDTQYF; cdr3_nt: TGTGCCAGCTCACCCAACCCTGGAACAGATACGCAGTATTTT
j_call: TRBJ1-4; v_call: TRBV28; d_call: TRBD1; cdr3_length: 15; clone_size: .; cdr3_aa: CASSSLTGGNEKLFF; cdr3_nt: TGTGCCAGCAGTTCCCTGACAGGGGGAAATGAAAAACTGTTTTTT